The 14 T cell receptor beta chains given below trace back to one sample, sequenced in a study of Graves' ophthalmopathy and Graves' hyperthyroidism (dated by TCRdb to 2017 to 2018). These reads were obtained on an Illumina HiSeq 2000. TCR beta CDR3 regions were amplified from RNA transcripts for repertoire sequencing. The first round was an RT-PCR using HTBI primers with the Qiagen OneStep RT-PCR kit, and this first round was followed by a second-round multiplex PCR, then size selection and purification. The raw public data were reprocessed by TCRdb itself: fastp quality trimming at Q25, MiXCR clonotype calling, in-frame beta chains only. Rows with one shared CDR3 protein collapse into an entry with the most common genes and DNA. The sample has 300,000 to 400,000 distinct CDR3 sequences on record, approximately 18% of them singletons. Of the sample, roughly 2.4% falls within the top ten clones. Specimen: peripheral blood. These receptors came from an adult woman with stable Graves' hyperthyroidism.

V is TRBV4-2 and J is TRBJ2-7; tentatively, D is TRBD1 (5 bases). Germline V gives CDR1 LGHNA, CDR2 YNFKEQ. Trimming shortened V by 4 bases and J by 1 base, and 17 bases separated the two germline ends. This CDR3 is 16 amino acids long. The CDR3 bases are TGTGCCAGCAGCCCAAGGCAGGGTTATGGATCCTACGAGCAGTACTTC. Its translation is CASSPRQGYGSYEQYF.

This clonotype came up many times. The V and J genes are TRBV12-3 or TRBV12-4 and TRBJ2-7, with D maybe TRBD2 (6 bases). This CDR3 spans 14 amino acids. V was pared by 6 bases and J by 2 bases, with 14 bases between. The CDR3 DNA follows: TGTGCCAGCAGCCAGGAGGCGGGGACCTACGAGCAGTACTTC. It encodes CASSQEAGTYEQYF.

This clonotype was recorded only once. The J gene is TRBJ1-1, the V gene TRBV7-2; 8 nucleotides line up with TRBD1. Germline values: CDR1 SGHTA, CDR2 FQGNSA. CDR3 length equals 13 residues. The V and J ends lost 5 bases and 4 bases, in that order; junction bases with no gene match: 3. For the CDR3, the DNA is TGTGCCAGCAGCCGCGGACAGGGCACTGAAGCTTTCTTT. As protein: CASSRGQGTEAFF.

The CDR3 bases are TGTGCCAGCAGCCATGGGAGGCTAGCGGGAGGCCATTCCACCGGGGAGCTGTTTTTT. Translation gives CASSHGRLAGGHSTGELFF. The V and J genes are TRBV11-1 and TRBJ2-2; TRBD2 aligns across 11 bases. CDR3 size: 19 residues. Per germline, CDR1 SGHAT and CDR2 FQDESV (reference sequence). V was clipped by 5 bases and J by 4 bases; unmatched bases: 15.

At least ten counts were recorded for this clonotype. The chain carries TRBV15 and TRBJ2-2; TRBD1 aligns across 9 bases. The CDR3 contains 16 residues. J gave up 1 base and V 4 bases, and 4 bases lay outside the gene matches. Germline lookup yields CDR1 LNHNV and CDR2 YYDKDF (reference sequence). CDR3 nucleotide sequence: TGTGCCACCAGCAAACAGGGGGCCGGGAACACCGGGGAGCTGTTTTTT. It yields the protein CATSKQGAGNTGELFF. Supplemented by reference TRBV15 and TRBJ2-2, the full variable domain reads DAMVIQNPRYQVTQFGKPVTLSCSQTLNHNVMYWYQQKSSQAPKLLFHYYDKDFNNEADTPDNFQSRRPNTSFCFLDIRSPGLGDTAMYLCATSKQGAGNTGELFFGEGSRLTVL.

V usage is TRBV7-8 and J usage is TRBJ2-5; 13 bases map to TRBD2. The CDR3 covers 15 residues. The germline CDR1 and CDR2 sequences are SGHVS and FQNEAQ. V was clipped by 5 bases and J by 8 bases; unmatched bases: 8. This chain's CDR3 is CASSLSRTSGRTQYF. CDR3 DNA sequence: TGTGCCAGCAGCCTATCGCGGACTAGCGGGAGAACCCAGTACTTC.

The sample holds a few counts of this clonotype. The V and J genes are TRBV5-1 and TRBJ2-7; either TRBD1 or TRBD2 may supply D (5 bases each). The germline gives CDR1 SGHRS, CDR2 YFSETQ. The V gene lost 0 bases and the J gene lost 3 bases, with 19 bases spanning the gap. This CDR3 region has 17 residues. For the CDR3, the DNA is TGCGCCAGCAGCTTGGGGGAACCGGGGCCAAAGAGCTACGAGCAGTACTTC. Protein product: CASSLGEPGPKSYEQYF.

There are many counts of this clonotype. The chain carries TRBV6-2 or TRBV6-3 and TRBJ2-7; D remains unclear. Trimming pared 2 bases from V and 2 bases from J, leaving 13 bases between. The CDR3 has 15 residues. In germline, CDR1 is MNHEY, CDR2 SVGEGT. This chain's CDR3 is CASSYPRVGTYEQYF. CDR3 bases: TGTGCCAGCAGTTACCCTCGGGTAGGGACCTACGAGCAGTACTTC.

This chain connects TRBV4-1 to TRBJ2-7; 12 bases line up with TRBD1. Losses at the gene ends were 4 bases for V and 7 bases for J; bases not matched to a gene: 8. The CDR3 runs to 15 residues. Germline V gene lookup returns CDR1 MGHRA and CDR2 YSYEKL. CDR3 protein: CASSPPGQGAGEQYF. Written as DNA, the CDR3 is TGCGCCAGCAGCCCTCCGGGACAGGGGGCCGGTGAGCAGTACTTC.

There are a few counts of this clonotype. The chain's CDR3 is CASSGQLYGYTF. CDR3 DNA: TGTGCCAGCAGTGGACAGCTCTATGGCTACACCTTC. The chain uses TRBV12-3 or TRBV12-4 and TRBJ1-2, with a weak D call TRBD1 (6 bases). This CDR3 contains 12 residues. Trimming cost V 5 bases and J 4 bases, with 8 bases left between them.

This clonotype has at least ten counts. The chain has TRBV28 and TRBJ1-6; D uncertain. CDR1 and CDR2 (germline): MDHEN, SYDVKM. This CDR3 is 18 amino acids long. The V and J ends lost 6 bases and 0 bases respectively, with 18 bases between them. The CDR3 loop reads CASSPRRVGSSYNSPLHF. DNA of the CDR3: TGTGCCAGCAGCCCTCGGAGGGTTGGGAGCTCCTATAATTCACCCCTCCACTTT. Variable domain in full (rest from reference TRBV28 and TRBJ1-6): DVKVTQSSRYLVKRTGEKVFLECVQDMDHENMFWYRQDPGLGLRLIYFSYDVKMKEKGDIPEGYSVSREKKERFSLILESASTNQTSMYLCASSPRRVGSSYNSPLHFGNGTRLTVT.

The chain combines TRBV19 with TRBJ1-5, with 9 bases identical to TRBD1. V lost 0 bases to trimming and J lost 4 bases; unmatched junction nucleotides: 4. The CDR3 extends over 16 amino acids. Germline CDR1 and CDR2: LNHDA and SQIVND (reference sequence). The DNA of the CDR3 is TGTGCCAGTAGTATAGATAGTGGGACAGGGAATCAGCCCCAGCATTTT. It encodes CASSIDSGTGNQPQHF.

This clonotype has ten or more counts. The chain couples TRBV7-9 to TRBJ2-7; TRBD1 agrees at 7 bases. Germline V gene sequence: CDR1 SEHNR, CDR2 FQNEAQ (reference sequence). V was clipped by 3 bases and J by 3 bases; unmatched bases: 8. The CDR3 contains 15 residues. This CDR3 is CASSFESGTVYEQYF. Written as DNA, the CDR3 is TGTGCCAGCAGCTTTGAATCCGGGACAGTCTACGAGCAGTACTTC.

This clonotype turned up a few times. This chain connects TRBV14 to TRBJ2-7; 12 nucleotides agree with TRBD2. V dropped 2 bases and J dropped 0; count of bases not matched to a gene: 2. Germline loops: CDR1 SGHDN, CDR2 FVKESK. The CDR3 is 16 amino acids. The CDR3 sequence is CASSQILAGGSYEQYF. The CDR3 nucleotides read TGTGCCAGCAGCCAAATACTAGCGGGAGGCTCCTACGAGCAGTACTTC. The full variable domain, rest sourced from reference TRBV14 and TRBJ2-7, is EAGVTQFPSHSVIEKGQTVTLRCDPISGHDNLYWYRRVMGKEIKFLLHFVKESKQDESGMPNNRFLAERTGGTYSTLKVQPAELEDSGVYFCASSQILAGGSYEQYFGPGTRLTVT.